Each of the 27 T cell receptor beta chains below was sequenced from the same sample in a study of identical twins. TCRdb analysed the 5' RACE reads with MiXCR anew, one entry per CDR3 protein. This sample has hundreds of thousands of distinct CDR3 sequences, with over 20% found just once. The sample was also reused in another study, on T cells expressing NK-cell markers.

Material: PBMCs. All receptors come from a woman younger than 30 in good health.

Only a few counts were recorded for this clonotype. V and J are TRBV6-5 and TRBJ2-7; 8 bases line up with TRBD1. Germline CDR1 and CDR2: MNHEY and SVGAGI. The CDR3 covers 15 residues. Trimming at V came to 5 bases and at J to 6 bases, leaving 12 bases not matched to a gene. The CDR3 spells CASSHGQGESGEQYF. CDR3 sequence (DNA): TGTGCCAGCAGTCACGGACAGGGAGAATCGGGCGAGCAGTACTTC.

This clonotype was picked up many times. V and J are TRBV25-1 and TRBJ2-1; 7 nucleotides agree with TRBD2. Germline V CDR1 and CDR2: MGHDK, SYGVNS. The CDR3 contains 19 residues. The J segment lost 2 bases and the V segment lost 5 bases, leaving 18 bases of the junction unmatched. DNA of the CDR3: TGTGCCAGCAGTCCTATGTGGGGCGGGAGCGCCAAAACCTACAATGAGCAGTTCTTC. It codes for CASSPMWGGSAKTYNEQFF.

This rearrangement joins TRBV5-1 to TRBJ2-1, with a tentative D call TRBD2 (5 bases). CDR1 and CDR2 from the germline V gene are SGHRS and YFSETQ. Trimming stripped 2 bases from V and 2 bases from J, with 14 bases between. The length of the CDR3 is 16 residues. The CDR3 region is CASSFEMRATYNEQFF. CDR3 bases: TGCGCCAGCAGCTTTGAAATGAGGGCCACCTACAATGAGCAGTTCTTC.

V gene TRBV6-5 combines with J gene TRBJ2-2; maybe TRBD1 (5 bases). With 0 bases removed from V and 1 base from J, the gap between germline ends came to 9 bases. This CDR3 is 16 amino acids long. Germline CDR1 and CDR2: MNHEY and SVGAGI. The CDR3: CASSYSGQGNTGELFF. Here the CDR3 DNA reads TGTGCCAGCAGTTACTCGGGGCAGGGGAACACCGGGGAGCTGTTTTTT.

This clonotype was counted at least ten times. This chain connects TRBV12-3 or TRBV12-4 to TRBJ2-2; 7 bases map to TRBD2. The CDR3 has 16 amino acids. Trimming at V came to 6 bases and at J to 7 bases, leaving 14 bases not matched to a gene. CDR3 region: CASSPHSGKEGGELFF. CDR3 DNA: TGTGCCAGCAGCCCTCACAGCGGGAAAGAGGGCGGGGAGCTGTTTTTT.

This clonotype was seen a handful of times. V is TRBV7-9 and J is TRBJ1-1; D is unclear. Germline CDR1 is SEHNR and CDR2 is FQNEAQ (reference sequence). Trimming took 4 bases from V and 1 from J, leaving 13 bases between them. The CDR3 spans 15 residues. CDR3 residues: CASSSRPSGNTEAFF. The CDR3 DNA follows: TGTGCCAGCAGCTCCCGGCCTTCGGGGAACACTGAAGCTTTCTTT.

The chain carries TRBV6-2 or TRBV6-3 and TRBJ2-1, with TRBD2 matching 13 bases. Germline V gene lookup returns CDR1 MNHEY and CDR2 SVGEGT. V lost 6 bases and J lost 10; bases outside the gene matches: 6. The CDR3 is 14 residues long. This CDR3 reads CASRPGLAGREQFF. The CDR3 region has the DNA TGTGCCAGCAGACCGGGACTAGCGGGGCGGGAGCAGTTCTTC.

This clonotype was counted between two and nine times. CDR3 nucleotide sequence: TGCAGTGCTAGTCAAGCGGGAGAGGCGGGCATTCAGTACTTC. This encodes CSASQAGEAGIQYF. The V and J genes are TRBV20-1 and TRBJ2-4, with 8 bases aligning to TRBD2. This CDR3 spans 14 amino acids. Germline V gene data show CDR1 as DFQATT and CDR2 as SNEGSKA (reference sequence). Trimming cost V 3 bases and J 9 bases; bases outside gene matches: 10.

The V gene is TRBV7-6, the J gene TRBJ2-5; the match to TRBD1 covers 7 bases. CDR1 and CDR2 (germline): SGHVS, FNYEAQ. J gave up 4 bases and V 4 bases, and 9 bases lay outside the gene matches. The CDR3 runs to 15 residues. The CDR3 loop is CASSSTTGFSETQYF. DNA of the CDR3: TGTGCCAGCAGCTCTACGACAGGGTTCTCAGAGACCCAGTACTTC.

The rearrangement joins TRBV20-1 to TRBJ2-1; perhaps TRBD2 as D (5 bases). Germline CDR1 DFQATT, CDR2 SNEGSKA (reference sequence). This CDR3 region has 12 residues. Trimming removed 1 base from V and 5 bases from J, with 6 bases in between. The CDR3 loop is CSARAGNNEQFF. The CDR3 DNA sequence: TGCAGTGCTAGAGCCGGGAACAATGAGCAGTTCTTC.

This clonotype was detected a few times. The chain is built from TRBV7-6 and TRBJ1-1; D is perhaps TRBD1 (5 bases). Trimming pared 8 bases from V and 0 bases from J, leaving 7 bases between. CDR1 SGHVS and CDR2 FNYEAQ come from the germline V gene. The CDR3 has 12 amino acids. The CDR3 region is CASGGMNTEAFF. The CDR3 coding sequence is TGTGCCAGCGGGGGGATGAACACTGAAGCTTTCTTT.

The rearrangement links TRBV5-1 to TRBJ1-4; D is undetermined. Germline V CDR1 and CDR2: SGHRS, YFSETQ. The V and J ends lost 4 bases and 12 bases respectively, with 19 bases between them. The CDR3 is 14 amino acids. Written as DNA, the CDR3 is TGCGCCAGCAGCACCCCCGGGGTTGCCGGGCAACTGTTTTTT. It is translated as CASSTPGVAGQLFF.

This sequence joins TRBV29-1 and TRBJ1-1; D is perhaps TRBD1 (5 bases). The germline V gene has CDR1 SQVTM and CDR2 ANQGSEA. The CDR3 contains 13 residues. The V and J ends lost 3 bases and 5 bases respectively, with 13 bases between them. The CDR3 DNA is TGCAGCGTTGAGGTCGGCAGGGTGACTGAAGCTTTCTTT. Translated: CSVEVGRVTEAFF.

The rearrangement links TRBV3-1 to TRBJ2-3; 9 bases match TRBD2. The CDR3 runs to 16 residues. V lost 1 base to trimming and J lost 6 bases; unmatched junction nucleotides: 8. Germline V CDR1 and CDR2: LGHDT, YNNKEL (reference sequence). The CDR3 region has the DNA TGTGCCAGCAGCCAAGTCGCTAGCGGGGATAAGGATACGCAGTATTTT. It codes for CASSQVASGDKDTQYF.

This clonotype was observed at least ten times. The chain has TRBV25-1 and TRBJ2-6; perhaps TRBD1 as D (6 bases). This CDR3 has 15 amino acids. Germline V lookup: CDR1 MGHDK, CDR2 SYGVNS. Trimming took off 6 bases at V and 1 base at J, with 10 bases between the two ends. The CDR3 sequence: CASSVTGSGANVLTF. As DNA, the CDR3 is TGTGCCAGCAGCGTAACAGGGTCTGGGGCCAACGTCCTGACTTTC.

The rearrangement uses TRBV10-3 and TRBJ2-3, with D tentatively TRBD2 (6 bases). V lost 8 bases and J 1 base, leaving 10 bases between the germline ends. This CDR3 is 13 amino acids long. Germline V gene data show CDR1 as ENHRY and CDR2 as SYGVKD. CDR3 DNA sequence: TGTGCCATCTTGGCTAGCGGCACAGATACGCAGTATTTT. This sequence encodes CAILASGTDTQYF.

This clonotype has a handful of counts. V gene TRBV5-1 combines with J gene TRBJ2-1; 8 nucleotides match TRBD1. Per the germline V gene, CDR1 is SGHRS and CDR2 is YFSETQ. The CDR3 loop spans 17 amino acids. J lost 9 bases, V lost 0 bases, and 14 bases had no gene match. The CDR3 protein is CASSLAHGTGLAAEQFF. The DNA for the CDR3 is TGCGCCAGCAGCTTGGCCCATGGGACAGGCCTTGCAGCTGAGCAGTTCTTC.

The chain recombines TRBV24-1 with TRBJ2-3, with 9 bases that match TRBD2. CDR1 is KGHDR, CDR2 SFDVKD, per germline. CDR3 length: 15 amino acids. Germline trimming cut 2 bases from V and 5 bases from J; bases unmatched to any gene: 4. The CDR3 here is CATSDSGLAQDTQYF. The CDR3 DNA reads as TGTGCCACCAGTGATTCGGGACTAGCACAAGATACGCAGTATTTT.

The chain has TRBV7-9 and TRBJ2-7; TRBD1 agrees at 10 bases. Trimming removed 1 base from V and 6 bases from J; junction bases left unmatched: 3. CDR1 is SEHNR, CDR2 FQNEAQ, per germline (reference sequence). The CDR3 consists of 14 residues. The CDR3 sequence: CASSLEWTGGEQYF. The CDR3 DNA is TGTGCCAGCAGCTTAGAATGGACAGGGGGCGAGCAGTACTTC.

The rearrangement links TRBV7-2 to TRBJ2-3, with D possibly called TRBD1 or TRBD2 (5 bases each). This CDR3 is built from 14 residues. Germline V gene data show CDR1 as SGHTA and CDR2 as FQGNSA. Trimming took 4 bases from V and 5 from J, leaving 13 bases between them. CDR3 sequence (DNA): TGTGCCAGCAGCTCCCTAAATGGGGGAGATACGCAGTATTTT. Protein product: CASSSLNGGDTQYF.

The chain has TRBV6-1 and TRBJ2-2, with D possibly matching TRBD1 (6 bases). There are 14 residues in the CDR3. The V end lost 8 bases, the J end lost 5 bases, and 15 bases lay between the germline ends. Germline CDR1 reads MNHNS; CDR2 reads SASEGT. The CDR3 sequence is CASGMTGGTGELFF. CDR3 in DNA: TGTGCCAGCGGTATGACAGGCGGTACCGGGGAGCTGTTTTTT.

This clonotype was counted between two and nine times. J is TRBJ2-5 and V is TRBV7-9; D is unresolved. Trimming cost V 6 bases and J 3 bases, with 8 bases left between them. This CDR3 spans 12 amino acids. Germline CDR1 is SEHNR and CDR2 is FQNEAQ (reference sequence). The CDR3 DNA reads TGTGCCAGCAGTTCTAGGGAAGAGACCCAGTACTTC. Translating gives CASSSREETQYF. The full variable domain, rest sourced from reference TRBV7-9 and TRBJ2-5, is DTGVSQNPRHKITKRGQNVTFRCDPISEHNRLYWYRQTLGQGPEFLTYFQNEAQLEKSRLLSDRFSAERPKGSFSTLEIQRTEQGDSAMYLCASSSREETQYFGPGTRLLVL.

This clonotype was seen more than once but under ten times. This chain's CDR3 is CSAVGQSYEQYF. CDR3 bases: TGCAGTGCTGTCGGACAGTCCTACGAGCAGTACTTC. This chain links TRBV20-1 with TRBJ2-7, with TRBD1 as a possible D gene (6 bases). From germline, CDR1 is DFQATT and CDR2 SNEGSKA (reference sequence). The CDR3 has 12 residues. Trimming cost V 5 bases and J 1 base, with 9 bases left between them.

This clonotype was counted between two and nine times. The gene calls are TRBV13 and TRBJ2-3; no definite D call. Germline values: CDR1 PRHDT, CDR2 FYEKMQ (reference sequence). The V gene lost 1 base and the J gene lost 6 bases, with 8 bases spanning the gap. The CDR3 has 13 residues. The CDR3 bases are TGTGCCAGCAGCTTAGCGCCCCCCGATACGCAGTATTTT. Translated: CASSLAPPDTQYF.

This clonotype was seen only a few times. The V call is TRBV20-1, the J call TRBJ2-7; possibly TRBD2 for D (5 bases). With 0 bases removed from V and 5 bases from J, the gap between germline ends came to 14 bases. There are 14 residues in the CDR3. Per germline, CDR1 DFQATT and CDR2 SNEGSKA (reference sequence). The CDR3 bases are TGCAGTGCTAGAGATCTGGGTGGAGGTAACGAGCAGTACTTC. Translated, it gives CSARDLGGGNEQYF.

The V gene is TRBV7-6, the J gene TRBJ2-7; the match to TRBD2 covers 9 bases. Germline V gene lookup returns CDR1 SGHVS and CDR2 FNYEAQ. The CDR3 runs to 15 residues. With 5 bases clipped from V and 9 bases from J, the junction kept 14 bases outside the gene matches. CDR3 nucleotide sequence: TGTGCCAGCAGCACACCGGGACTAGCTAAAGTGGTGCAGTACTTC. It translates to CASSTPGLAKVVQYF.

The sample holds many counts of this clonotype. The CDR3 DNA sequence: TGCAGCGTAGAAAACAGGGGAAGCTCCTACGAGCAGTACTTC. Amino acid sequence: CSVENRGSSYEQYF. The chain joins TRBV29-1 to TRBJ2-7; 7 bases align to TRBD1. This CDR3 has 14 residues. The germline V gene has CDR1 SQVTM and CDR2 ANQGSEA. V was pared by 6 bases and J by 0 bases, with 8 bases of the junction left unmatched.